The sequence of this TCR beta chain was determined in a study of metastatic and nonmetastatic thyroid tumors. As for the study in general: For malignant and benign thyroid patients, tumor or nodule tissue and blood were the sources whose repertoires were compared. Regarding the study as a whole: Significantly greater TCR beta diversity was reportedly found in malignant thyroid tumors than in benign nodules (in blood and tumor).

This clone was recorded at least ten times. Its specificity is not known. Methods used by the authors: Clinicopathological groups supplied CDR3 differences that were used to build a distant-metastasis classifier for papillary thyroid cancer. TCRdb called clones again from the PCR reads with MiXCR. V and J calls and clone size were set by TCRdb, not the authors. Of roughly 40,000 clones listed, approximately 18% were seen once; the top ten hold approximately 5.6%. The J segment lost 2 bases and the V segment lost 5 bases, leaving 11 bases of the junction unmatched. The CDR3 is 15 amino acids. Germline-derived CDR1 and CDR2 are SQVTM and ANQGSEA. Thyroid surgery was performed in patients who had received no treatment beforehand.

This receptor was obtained from a male donor with papillary thyroid cancer or a benign thyroid nodule (not recorded which). Some clones in this sample may be carry-over from other donors' samples. The rearrangement links TRBV29-1 to TRBJ2-5; 7 nucleotides align to TRBD1. Sequencing was done on a sample of blood. The CDR3 spells CSVLGTVTHQETQYF. In nucleotides, the CDR3 is TGCAGCGTTCTTGGGACAGTCACCCATCAAGAGACCCAGTACTTC.